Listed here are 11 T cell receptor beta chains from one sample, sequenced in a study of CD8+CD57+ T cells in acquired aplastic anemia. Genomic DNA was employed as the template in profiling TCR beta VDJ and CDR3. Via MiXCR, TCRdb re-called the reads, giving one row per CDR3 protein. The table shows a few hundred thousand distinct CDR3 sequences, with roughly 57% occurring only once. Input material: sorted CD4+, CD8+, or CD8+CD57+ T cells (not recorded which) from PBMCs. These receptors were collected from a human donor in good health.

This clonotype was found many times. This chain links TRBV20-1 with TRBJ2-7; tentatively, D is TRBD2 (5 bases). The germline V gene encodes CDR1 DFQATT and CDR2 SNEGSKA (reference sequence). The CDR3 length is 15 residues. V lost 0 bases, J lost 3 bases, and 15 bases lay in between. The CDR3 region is CSARDRAPGIYEQYF. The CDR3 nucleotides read TGCAGTGCTAGAGATCGAGCGCCGGGAATCTACGAGCAGTACTTC.

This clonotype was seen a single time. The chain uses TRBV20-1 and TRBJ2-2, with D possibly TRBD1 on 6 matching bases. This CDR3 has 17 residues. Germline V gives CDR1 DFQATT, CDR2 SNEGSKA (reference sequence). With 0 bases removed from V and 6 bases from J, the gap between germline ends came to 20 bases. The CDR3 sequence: CSARDVPRDTRSGELFF. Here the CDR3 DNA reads TGCAGTGCTAGAGACGTCCCTCGGGACACCAGGTCCGGGGAGCTGTTTTTT.

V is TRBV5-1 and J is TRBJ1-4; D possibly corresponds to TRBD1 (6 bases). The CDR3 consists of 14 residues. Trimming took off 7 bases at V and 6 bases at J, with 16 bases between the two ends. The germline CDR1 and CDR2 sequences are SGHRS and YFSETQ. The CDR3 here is CASGRGIKDEKLFF. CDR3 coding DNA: TGCGCCAGCGGGAGGGGGATCAAGGATGAAAAACTGTTTTTT.

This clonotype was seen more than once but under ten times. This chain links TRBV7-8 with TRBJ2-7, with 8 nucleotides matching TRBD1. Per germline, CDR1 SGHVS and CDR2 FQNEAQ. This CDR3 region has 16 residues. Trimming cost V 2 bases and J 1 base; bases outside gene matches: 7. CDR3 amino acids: CASSLKPRGQSYEQYF. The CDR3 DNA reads TGTGCCAGCAGCTTAAAACCCAGGGGGCAGTCCTACGAGCAGTACTTC.

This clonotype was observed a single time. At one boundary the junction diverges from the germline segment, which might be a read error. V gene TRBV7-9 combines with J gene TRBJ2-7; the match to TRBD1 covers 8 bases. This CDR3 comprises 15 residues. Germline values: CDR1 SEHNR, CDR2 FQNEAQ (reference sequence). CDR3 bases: TGCGCCAGCAGCTTGGATTCAGGGGGCCGCTACGAGCAGTACTTC. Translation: CASSLDSGGRYEQYF.

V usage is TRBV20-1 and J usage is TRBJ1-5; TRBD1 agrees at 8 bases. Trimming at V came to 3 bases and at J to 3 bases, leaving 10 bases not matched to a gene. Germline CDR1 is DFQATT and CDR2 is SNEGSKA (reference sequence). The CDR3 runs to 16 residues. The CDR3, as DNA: TGCAGTGCTAGCTGGACAGGGAAGGGAAACAATCAGCCCCAGCATTTT. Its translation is CSASWTGKGNNQPQHF.

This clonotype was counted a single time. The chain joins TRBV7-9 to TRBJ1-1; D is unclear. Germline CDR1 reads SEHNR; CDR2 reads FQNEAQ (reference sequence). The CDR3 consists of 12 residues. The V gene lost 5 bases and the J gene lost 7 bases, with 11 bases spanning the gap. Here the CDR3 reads CASSLTEDEAFF. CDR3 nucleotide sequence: TGTGCCAGCAGCCTAACAGAGGATGAAGCTTTCTTT.

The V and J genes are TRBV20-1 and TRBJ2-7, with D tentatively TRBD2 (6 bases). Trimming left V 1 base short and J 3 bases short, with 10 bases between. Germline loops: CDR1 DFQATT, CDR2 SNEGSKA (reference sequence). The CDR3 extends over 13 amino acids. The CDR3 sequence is CSARGDWGYEQYF. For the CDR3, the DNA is TGCAGTGCTAGAGGGGACTGGGGCTACGAGCAGTACTTC.

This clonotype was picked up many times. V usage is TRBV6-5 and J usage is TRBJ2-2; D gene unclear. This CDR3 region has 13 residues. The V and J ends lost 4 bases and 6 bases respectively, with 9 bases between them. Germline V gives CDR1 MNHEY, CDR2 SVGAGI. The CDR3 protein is CASSWSTPGELFF. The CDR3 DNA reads TGTGCCAGCAGTTGGTCAACTCCCGGGGAGCTGTTTTTT.

CDR3 DNA: TGTGCCAGCAGCCCGAGGACAGGGGCCCACGAGCAGTACTTC. Its translation is CASSPRTGAHEQYF. The rearrangement joins TRBV5-5 to TRBJ2-7, with 9 bases matching TRBD1. V shed 4 bases and J 5 bases; nucleotides not matched to a gene: 7. The CDR3 runs to 14 residues. The germline V gene encodes CDR1 SGHKS and CDR2 YYEKEE (reference sequence).

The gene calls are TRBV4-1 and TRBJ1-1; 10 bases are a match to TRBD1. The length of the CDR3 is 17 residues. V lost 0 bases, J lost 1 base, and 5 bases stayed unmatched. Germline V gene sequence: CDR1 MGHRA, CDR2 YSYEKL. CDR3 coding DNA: TGCGCCAGCAGCCAAGAAATTGGGACAGGGGAGAACACTGAAGCTTTCTTT. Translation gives CASSQEIGTGENTEAFF.